Below, 13 T cell receptor beta chains from the same sample are listed, as sequenced in a study of T cell responses to AZD1222 COVID-19 vaccine. Sequencing was performed with immunoSEQ multiplex PCR; in TCRdb, only in-frame clones are kept and a portion is missing. This table holds 85,000 to 90,000 clones, approximately 90% found once. The sequencing here drew on peripheral blood, taken 28 days after the second AZD1222 dose. All receptors come from an adult who received the AZD1222 COVID-19 vaccine.

The rearrangement uses TRBV7-3 and TRBJ1-3; D perhaps matches TRBD1 (6 bases). CDR3 length: 13 residues. V was pared by 5 bases and J by 3 bases, with 8 bases between. CDR1 is SGHTA, CDR2 FQGTGA, per germline. The CDR3 sequence: CASSTDSGNTIYF. In DNA form, the CDR3 reads TGTGCCAGCAGCACGGACAGTGGAAACACCATATATTTT.

This chain uses TRBV27 with TRBJ1-4, with D perhaps matching TRBD1 (5 bases). This CDR3 contains 14 residues. Trimming removed 4 bases at V and 7 bases at J, with 13 bases between. Germline V gene data show CDR1 as MNHEY and CDR2 as SMNVEV (reference sequence). The CDR3 here is CASSWGGLGEKLFF. In DNA, the CDR3 is TGTGCCAGCAGTTGGGGGGGTTTGGGTGAAAAACTGTTTTTT.

The chain recombines TRBV5-1 with TRBJ2-4, with 12 bases identical to TRBD2. Germline lookup yields CDR1 SGHRS and CDR2 YFSETQ. The trim removed 2 bases at V and 5 bases at J, leaving 5 bases unmatched. CDR3 length equals 16 residues. As DNA, the CDR3 is TGCGCCAGCAGCTTCCCTAGCGGGGGGGCCCAAAACATTCAGTACTTC. Amino acid sequence: CASSFPSGGAQNIQYF.

The count of this clone is one. The chain carries TRBV18 and TRBJ2-7, with D unclear. V was clipped by 1 base and J by 3 bases, with 10 bases between them. CDR3 length equals 14 residues. The germline CDR1 and CDR2 sequences are KGHSH and LQKENI. For the CDR3, the DNA is TGTGCCAGCTCACCACAAGGCGGCTACTACGAGCAGTACGTC. Its protein is CASSPQGGYYEQYV.

The rearrangement links TRBV7-8 to TRBJ2-7; tentative D call: TRBD1 (6 bases). CDR1 is SGHVS and CDR2 is FQNEAQ in the germline V gene. V lost 6 bases, J lost 3 bases, and 12 bases lay in between. This CDR3 region has 13 residues. The CDR3 DNA reads as TGTGCCAGCAGGCCCAGGGGTGTCTACGAGCAGTACTTC. Translation gives CASRPRGVYEQYF.

The chain carries TRBV6-1 and TRBJ2-1; TRBD2 matches 10 bases. The CDR3 is 16 amino acids. The germline CDR1 and CDR2 sequences are MNHNS and SASEGT. V shed 4 bases, J shed 3 bases, and the junction held 6 bases outside the gene matches. The chain's CDR3 is CASSGIAGGNYNEQFF. CDR3 coding DNA: TGTGCCAGCAGTGGGATAGCGGGGGGAAACTACAATGAGCAGTTCTTC.

This rearrangement joins TRBV9 to TRBJ2-1, with D hard to call. Germline assignment: CDR1 SGDLS and CDR2 YYNGEE. V was trimmed by 4 bases and J by 1 base, leaving 12 bases between them. CDR3 length: 15 residues. CDR3 nucleotide sequence: TGTGCCAGCAGCCTGGGGTTAGAGTCCTACAATGAGCAGTTCTTC. It encodes CASSLGLESYNEQFF. The whole variable domain, remainder taken from reference TRBV9 and TRBJ2-1, is DSGVTQTPKHLITATGQRVTLRCSPRSGDLSVYWYQQSLDQGLQFLIQYYNGEERAKGNILERFSAQQFPDLHSELNLSSLELGDSALYFCASSLGLESYNEQFFGPGTRLTVL.

The chain combines TRBV20-1 with TRBJ1-2; D is unclear. The CDR3 consists of 10 residues. CDR1 is DFQATT and CDR2 is SNEGSKA in the germline V gene (reference sequence). The V gene lost 3 bases and the J gene lost 6 bases, with 5 bases spanning the gap. CDR3 amino acids: CSASFNGYTF. CDR3 coding DNA: TGCAGTGCTAGTTTTAATGGCTACACCTTC.

The gene calls are TRBV6-5 and TRBJ1-6; no firm D call. Deletions cut 4 bases from V and 4 bases from J, with 8 bases between. CDR3 length: 14 amino acids. The germline CDR1 and CDR2 sequences are MNHEY and SVGAGI. The chain's CDR3 is CASSSPRYNSPLHF. In nucleotides, the CDR3 is TGTGCCAGCAGTTCCCCCCGATATAATTCACCCCTCCACTTT.

This clone is a singleton in its sample. The J gene is TRBJ2-3, the V gene TRBV9; 7 bases are shared with TRBD1. The CDR3 contains 15 residues. Germline V lookup: CDR1 SGDLS, CDR2 YYNGEE. The J segment lost 2 bases and the V segment lost 2 bases, leaving 5 bases of the junction unmatched. CDR3 sequence (DNA): TGTGCCAGCAGCGTTGACAGGGAGTCCACAGATACGCAGTATTTT. Translated: CASSVDRESTDTQYF.

J is TRBJ1-2 and V is TRBV6-6; D remains ambiguous. The CDR3 contains 13 residues. Germline values: CDR1 MNHNY, CDR2 SVGAGI (reference sequence). Trimming took off 7 bases at V and 8 bases at J, with 17 bases between the two ends. The CDR3 region is CASTPTYGGGYTF. CDR3 DNA sequence: TGTGCCAGCACCCCCACCTATGGTGGCGGCTACACCTTC.

This clone was seen a few times. The CDR3 sequence is CAWTGTGARYGYTF. CDR3 DNA: TGTGCCTGGACCGGGACAGGGGCCCGATATGGCTACACCTTC. This sequence joins TRBV30 and TRBJ1-2; 10 nucleotides agree with TRBD1. The CDR3 consists of 14 residues. V was pared by 4 bases and J by 5 bases, with 7 bases of the junction left unmatched. The germline CDR1 and CDR2 sequences are GTSNPN and SVGIG (reference sequence).

The chain couples TRBV25-1 to TRBJ1-2; TRBD1 matches 9 bases. CDR3 length equals 14 residues. The germline gives CDR1 MGHDK, CDR2 SYGVNS. The V gene end was trimmed by 3 bases and the J gene end by 8 bases; junction bases not matched to a gene: 7. The CDR3 loop is CASSDPGTGRGYTF. The CDR3 DNA reads TGTGCCAGCAGTGACCCTGGGACAGGGAGAGGCTACACCTTC.